The 2 T cell receptor beta chains reported below all come from one sample, sequenced in a study of T cells in Graves' hyperthyroidism and ophthalmopathy. Researchers amplified the TCR beta CDR3 regions from RNA transcripts. Researchers ran a first-round RT-PCR on the TCR CDR3 using the HTBI primer set. TCRdb re-called the multiplex PCR reads with MiXCR, one entry per CDR3 protein. The data show hundreds of thousands of distinct CDR3 sequences, with approximately 25% seen just once and 30% to 40% held by the top ten. Sequenced: blood. These receptors were taken from a woman aged 40 to 55 with Graves' ophthalmopathy.

V usage is TRBV4-1 and J usage is TRBJ2-2; D not resolved. This CDR3 is built from 15 residues. Trimming removed 0 bases at V and 7 bases at J, with 12 bases between. Germline V gene data show CDR1 as MGHRA and CDR2 as YSYEKL. CDR3 coding DNA: TGCGCCAGCAGCCAAGATATAGCATCCCTCGGGGAGCTGTTTTTT. Protein sequence: CASSQDIASLGELFF.

The V call is TRBV2, the J call TRBJ2-7, with D unclear. Per germline, CDR1 SNHLY and CDR2 FYNNEI. The length of the CDR3 is 12 residues. Trimming cost V 5 bases and J 6 bases, with 11 bases left between them. In nucleotides, the CDR3 is TGTGCCAGCAGTCATGGGCCCTCCGAGCAGTACTTC. Residues: CASSHGPSEQYF. The full variable domain, in which reference TRBV2 and TRBJ2-7 provide the parts outside the CDR3, is EPEVTQTPSHQVTQMGQEVILRCVPISNHLYFYWYRQILGQKVEFLVSFYNNEISEKSEIFDDQFSVERPDGSNFTLKIRSTKLEDSAMYFCASSHGPSEQYFGPGTRLTVT.